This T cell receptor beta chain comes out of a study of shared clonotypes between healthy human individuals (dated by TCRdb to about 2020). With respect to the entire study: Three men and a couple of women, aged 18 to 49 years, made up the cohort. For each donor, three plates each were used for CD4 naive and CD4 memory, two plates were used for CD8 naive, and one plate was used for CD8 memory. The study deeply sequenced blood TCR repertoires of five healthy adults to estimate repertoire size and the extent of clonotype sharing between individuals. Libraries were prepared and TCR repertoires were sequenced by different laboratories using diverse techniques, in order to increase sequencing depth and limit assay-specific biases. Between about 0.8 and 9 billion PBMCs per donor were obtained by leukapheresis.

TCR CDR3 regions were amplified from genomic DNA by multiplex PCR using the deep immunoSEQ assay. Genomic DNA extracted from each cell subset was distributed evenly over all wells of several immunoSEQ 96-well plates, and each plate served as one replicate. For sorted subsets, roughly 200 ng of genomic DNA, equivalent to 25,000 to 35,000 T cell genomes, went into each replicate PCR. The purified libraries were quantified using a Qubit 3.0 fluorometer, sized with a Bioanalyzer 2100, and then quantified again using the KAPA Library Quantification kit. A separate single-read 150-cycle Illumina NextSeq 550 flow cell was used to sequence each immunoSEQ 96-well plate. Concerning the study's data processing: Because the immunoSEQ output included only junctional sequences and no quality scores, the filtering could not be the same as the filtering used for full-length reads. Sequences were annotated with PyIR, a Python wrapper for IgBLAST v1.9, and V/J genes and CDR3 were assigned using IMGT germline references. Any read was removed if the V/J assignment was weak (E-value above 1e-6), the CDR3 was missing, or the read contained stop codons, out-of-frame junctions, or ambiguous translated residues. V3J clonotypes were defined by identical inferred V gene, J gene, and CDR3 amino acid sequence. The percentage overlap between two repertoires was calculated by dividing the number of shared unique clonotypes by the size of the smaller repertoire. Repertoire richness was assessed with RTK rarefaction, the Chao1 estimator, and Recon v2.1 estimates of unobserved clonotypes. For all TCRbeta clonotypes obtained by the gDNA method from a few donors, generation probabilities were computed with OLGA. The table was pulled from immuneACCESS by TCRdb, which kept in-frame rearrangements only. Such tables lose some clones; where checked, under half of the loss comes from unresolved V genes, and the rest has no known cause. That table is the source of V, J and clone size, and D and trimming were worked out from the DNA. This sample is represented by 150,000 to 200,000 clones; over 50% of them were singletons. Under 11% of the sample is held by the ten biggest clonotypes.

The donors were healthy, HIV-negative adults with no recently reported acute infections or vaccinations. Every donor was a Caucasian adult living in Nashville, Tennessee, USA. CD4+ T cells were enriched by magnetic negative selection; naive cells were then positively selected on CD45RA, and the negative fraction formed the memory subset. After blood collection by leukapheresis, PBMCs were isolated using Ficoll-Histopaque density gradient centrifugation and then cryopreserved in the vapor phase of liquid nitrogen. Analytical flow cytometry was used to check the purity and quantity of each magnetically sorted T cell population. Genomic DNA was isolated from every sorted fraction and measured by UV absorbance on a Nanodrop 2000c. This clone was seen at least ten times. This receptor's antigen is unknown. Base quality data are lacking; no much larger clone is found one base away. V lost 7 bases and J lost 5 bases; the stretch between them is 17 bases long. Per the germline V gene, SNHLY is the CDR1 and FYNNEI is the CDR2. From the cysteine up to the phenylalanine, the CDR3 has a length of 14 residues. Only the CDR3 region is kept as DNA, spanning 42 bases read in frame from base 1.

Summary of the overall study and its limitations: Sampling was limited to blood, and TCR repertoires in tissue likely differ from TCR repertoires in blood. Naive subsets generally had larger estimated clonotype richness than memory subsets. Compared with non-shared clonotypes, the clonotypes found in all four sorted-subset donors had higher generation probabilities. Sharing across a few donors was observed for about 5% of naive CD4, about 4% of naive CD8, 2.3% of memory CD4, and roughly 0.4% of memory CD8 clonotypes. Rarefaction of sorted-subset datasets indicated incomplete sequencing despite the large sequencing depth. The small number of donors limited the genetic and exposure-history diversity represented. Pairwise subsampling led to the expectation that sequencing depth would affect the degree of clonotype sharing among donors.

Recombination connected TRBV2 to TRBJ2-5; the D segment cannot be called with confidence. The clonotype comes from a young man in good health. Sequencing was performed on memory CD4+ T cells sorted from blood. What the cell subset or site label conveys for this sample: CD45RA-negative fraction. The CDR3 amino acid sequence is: CASTTWNSGETQYF. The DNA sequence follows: TGTGCCAGCACCACCTGGAATTCCGGGGAGACCCAGTACTTC.